This TCR beta chain derives from a study of cytomegalovirus exposure and HLA in healthy donors. In the case of this clone: The target antigen is unknown. The germline gene is not matched at one end of the junction; a read error may be the cause.

The CDR3 spans 15 residues. Germline CDR1 reads SGHTA; CDR2 reads FQGNSA. Findings and limits, study-wide: Further analysis, carried out later, found HLA-associated TCR beta chains more clonally expanded than equally common other chains.

PCR amplification relied on 60 Vbeta primers (plus 13 Jbeta primers). Using immunoSEQ multiplex PCR, the repertoire was profiled, and TCRdb retains in-frame clones only, with some absent. The sample includes 190,000 or so clones, around 86% of them seen just once. The chain joins TRBV7-2 to TRBJ2-5; 9 nucleotides match TRBD2. This receptor was obtained from a man aged 50 or older in good health and CMV-seronegative. Sequenced sample: PBMCs. The CDR3 loop reads CASTLRLAAEETQYF. CDR3 DNA sequence: TGTGCCAGCACCTTAAGACTAGCGGCAGAAGAGACCCAGTACTTC.